These 28 T cell receptor beta chains originate from one sample sequenced in a study of blood T cell repertoires in COVID-19. This table comes from immunoSEQ multiplex PCR, and its TCRdb copy is limited to in-frame clones, with some not included. The table shows just under 150,000 clones, with about 91% occurring only once. The sample was peripheral blood. The receptors here all came from a woman in her forties or fifties with acute or convalescent COVID-19.

This clone has a single count. Written as DNA, the CDR3 is TGTGCCAGCAGTTTATTGTCCGGACAGGGATCGGAAGCTTTCTTT. Its protein product is CASSLLSGQGSEAFF. The V call is TRBV28, the J call TRBJ1-1, with 8 nucleotides matching TRBD1. The V gene end was trimmed by 1 base and the J gene end by 8 bases; junction bases not matched to a gene: 9. Germline V gives CDR1 MDHEN, CDR2 SYDVKM. The CDR3 is made up of 15 amino acids.

V and J are TRBV6-5 and TRBJ2-7, with TRBD1 matching over 7 bases. Germline V lookup: CDR1 MNHEY, CDR2 SVGAGI. The CDR3 consists of 13 residues. V was clipped by 6 bases and J by 2 bases; unmatched bases: 4. The CDR3 DNA sequence: TGTGCCAGCAGGGGACAGTTCACCTACGAGCAGTACTTC. Amino acids: CASRGQFTYEQYF.

This rearrangement joins TRBV6-5 to TRBJ1-1; 9 bases line up with TRBD1. With V trimmed by 4 bases and J by 11 bases, 5 bases remained unmatched. Germline loops: CDR1 MNHEY, CDR2 SVGAGI. This CDR3 comprises 12 residues. CDR3 in DNA: TGTGCCAGCAGTTGGGGGGACAGGGTGGCTTTCTTT. This codes for CASSWGDRVAFF.

This chain connects TRBV29-1 to TRBJ2-7, with TRBD1 matching 8 bases. V shed 6 bases, J shed 0 bases, and the junction held 4 bases outside the gene matches. Germline-derived CDR1 and CDR2 are SQVTM and ANQGSEA. This CDR3 is 13 amino acids long. The CDR3 loop reads CSVCRGPSYEQYF. DNA of the CDR3: TGCAGCGTCTGCAGGGGGCCCTCCTACGAGCAGTACTTC.

This CDR3 is CASSLSSASGELFF. CDR3 nucleotides: TGTGCCAGCAGCTTATCGTCAGCGAGCGGGGAGCTGTTTTTT. The chain links TRBV13 to TRBJ2-2; D unclear. Trimming cost V 2 bases and J 7 bases, with 11 bases left between them. The length of the CDR3 is 14 residues. Germline CDR1 PRHDT, CDR2 FYEKMQ (reference sequence).

The chain is built from TRBV5-8 and TRBJ1-1; 9 nucleotides align to TRBD1. Germline V gene sequence: CDR1 SGHTS, CDR2 YDEGEE. The CDR3 sequence is 15 residues long. V lost 4 bases, J lost 1 base, and 5 bases stayed unmatched. The CDR3 bases are TGTGCCAGCAGCCTCGGGACAGGGCGGAACACTGAAGCTTTCTTT. Its protein product is CASSLGTGRNTEAFF.

The chain links TRBV14 to TRBJ2-1; the match to TRBD2 covers 7 bases. V lost 1 base and J lost 0; bases outside the gene matches: 3. The CDR3 is made up of 16 amino acids. Germline lookup yields CDR1 SGHDN and CDR2 FVKESK. The CDR3 region has the DNA TGTGCCAGCAGCCAAGCGGGAGGCCTCTCCTACAATGAGCAGTTCTTC. Translated, it gives CASSQAGGLSYNEQFF.

The rearrangement uses TRBV3-1 (or the pseudogene TRBV3-2) and TRBJ2-3; D possibly corresponds to TRBD2 (6 bases). Germline lookup yields CDR1 LGHDT and CDR2 YNNKEL (reference sequence). V lost 6 bases, J lost 0 bases, and 16 bases lay in between. CDR3 length: 16 residues. CDR3 in DNA: TGTGCCAGCAGTTACGGAGCCGGGACTAGCACAGATACGCAGTATTTT. Translating gives CASSYGAGTSTDTQYF.

This clone was seen only a few times. The CDR3 loop reads CASSLGLDPYGYTF. Here the CDR3 DNA reads TGTGCCAGCAGCTTGGGACTTGATCCTTATGGCTACACCTTC. The J gene is TRBJ1-2, the V gene TRBV5-8; D is uncertain. Trimming removed 0 bases at V and 5 bases at J, with 11 bases between. This CDR3 is 14 amino acids long. The germline V gene has CDR1 SGHTS and CDR2 YDEGEE. Looking up the rest from reference TRBV5-8 and TRBJ1-2 gives the full variable domain: EAGVTQSPTHLIKTRGQQATLRCSPISGHTSVYWYQQALGLGLQFLLWYDEGEERNRGNFPPRFSGRQFPNYSSELNVNALELEDSALYLCASSLGLDPYGYTFGSGTRLTVV.

The V gene is TRBV29-1, the J gene TRBJ1-1, with TRBD1 matching 11 bases. Germline values: CDR1 SQVTM, CDR2 ANQGSEA. The CDR3 loop spans 14 amino acids. V trimming: 4 bases; J trimming: 1 base; junction bases outside the gene matches: 2. This CDR3 is CSVGTGGRNTEAFF. Written as DNA, the CDR3 is TGCAGCGTTGGGACAGGGGGCAGGAACACTGAAGCTTTCTTT.

The V call is TRBV29-1, the J call TRBJ1-1; D is ambiguous. This CDR3 spans 12 amino acids. Germline CDR1 SQVTM, CDR2 ANQGSEA. V was trimmed by 3 bases and J by 1 base, leaving 6 bases between them. CDR3 protein: CSVEGRNTEAFF. The CDR3 DNA follows: TGCAGCGTTGAGGGCAGGAACACTGAAGCTTTCTTT.

The rearrangement joins TRBV27 to TRBJ1-2; the D gene is possibly TRBD1 (5 bases). Germline lookup yields CDR1 MNHEY and CDR2 SMNVEV (reference sequence). The CDR3 length is 15 residues. Trimming stripped 5 bases from V and 6 bases from J, with 19 bases between. The CDR3 reads CASSPRREGRNGYTF. The CDR3 DNA sequence: TGTGCCAGCAGTCCGCGGCGGGAGGGGAGGAATGGCTACACCTTC.

This chain links TRBV7-2 with TRBJ1-4; D gene unclear. The ends were cut back, 5 bases at V and 8 bases at J, with 12 bases in the middle. Germline-derived CDR1 and CDR2 are SGHTA and FQGNSA. This CDR3 has 13 residues. This CDR3 is CASSTRRGEKLFF. The CDR3 bases are TGTGCCAGCAGCACTCGACGCGGAGAAAAACTGTTTTTT.

The chain recombines TRBV6-1 with TRBJ1-2; D is possibly TRBD1 (5 bases). The V end was cut by 0 bases, the J end by 5 bases, with 13 bases between. The germline V gene has CDR1 MNHNS and CDR2 SASEGT. The CDR3 extends over 15 amino acids. The CDR3 sequence: CASSEAHGGIYGYTF. CDR3 in DNA: TGTGCCAGCAGTGAAGCGCACGGGGGAATTTATGGCTACACCTTC.

The rearrangement uses TRBV10-3 and TRBJ2-7, with TRBD2 matching over 8 bases. In germline, CDR1 is ENHRY, CDR2 SYGVKD. J lost 4 bases, V lost 5 bases, and 7 bases had no gene match. The CDR3 extends over 14 amino acids. The CDR3 sequence is CAISSPGGPYEQYF. The DNA for the CDR3 is TGTGCCATCAGTTCCCCGGGAGGGCCTTACGAGCAGTACTTC.

The rearrangement joins TRBV29-1 to TRBJ1-4, with no clear D. The germline CDR1 and CDR2 sequences are SQVTM and ANQGSEA. With 4 bases removed from V and 8 bases from J, the gap between germline ends came to 8 bases. CDR3 length: 11 residues. CDR3 DNA: TGCAGCGTTGGTACTTTCGAAAAACTGTTTTTT. This sequence encodes CSVGTFEKLFF.

The chain joins TRBV5-1 to TRBJ2-1, with TRBD2 matching 7 bases. This CDR3 region has 16 residues. V shed 2 bases, J shed 2 bases, and the junction held 7 bases outside the gene matches. The germline V gene has CDR1 SGHRS and CDR2 YFSETQ. The CDR3 loop is CASSFGRTPTYNEQFF. The CDR3 bases are TGCGCCAGCAGCTTCGGGAGGACTCCAACCTACAATGAGCAGTTCTTC.

This chain uses TRBV5-4 with TRBJ1-6; D not certain. V lost 0 bases to trimming and J lost 7 bases, with 11 bases between them. CDR1 and CDR2 from the germline V gene are SGHNT and YYREEE (reference sequence). The CDR3 consists of 15 residues. CDR3 amino acids: CASSLERRENSPLHF. The CDR3 DNA is TGTGCCAGCAGCTTGGAGAGACGGGAGAATTCACCCCTCCACTTT. Complete variable domain (other parts from reference TRBV5-4 and TRBJ1-6): ETGVTQSPTHLIKTRGQQVTLRCSSQSGHNTVSWYQQALGQGPQFIFQYYREEENGRGNFPPRFSGLQFPNYSSELNVNALELDDSALYLCASSLERRENSPLHFGNGTRLTVT.

The chain combines TRBV29-1 with TRBJ2-1, with a possible D match to TRBD1 (6 bases). The length of the CDR3 is 19 residues. Trimming took off 2 bases at V and 0 bases at J, with 23 bases between the two ends. From germline, CDR1 is SQVTM and CDR2 ANQGSEA. The CDR3 is CSVEPVNAGTQFSYNEQFF. As DNA, the CDR3 is TGCAGCGTTGAACCCGTGAACGCCGGGACACAGTTCTCCTACAATGAGCAGTTCTTC.

This clone was observed a single time. The chain is built from TRBV3-1 (or the pseudogene TRBV3-2) and TRBJ1-2; 10 nucleotides align to TRBD1. Germline values: CDR1 LGHDT, CDR2 YNNKEL (reference sequence). With 10 bases clipped from V and 5 bases from J, the junction kept 10 bases outside the gene matches. The CDR3 loop spans 14 amino acids. The CDR3 reads CATNSGTGVYGYTF. The CDR3 bases are TGTGCCACCAACTCCGGGACAGGGGTATATGGCTACACCTTC.

CDR3 coding DNA: TGTGCCAGCAGTACAGGGACAGGGGGTATAGGAGATACGCAGTATTTT. Its protein is CASSTGTGGIGDTQYF. The chain links TRBV6-2 or TRBV6-3 to TRBJ2-3, with 11 bases fitting TRBD1. Germline CDR1 is MNHEY and CDR2 is SVGEGT. This CDR3 has 16 amino acids. Trimming at V came to 5 bases and at J to 5 bases, leaving 9 bases not matched to a gene.

The chain has TRBV9 and TRBJ1-2; 7 positions agree with TRBD1. Germline lookup yields CDR1 SGDLS and CDR2 YYNGEE. The CDR3 contains 15 residues. The junction had 10 bases not matched to a gene; V was cut back by 5 bases and J by 3 bases. The CDR3 sequence: CASSTEPTGDYGYTF. The CDR3 DNA reads as TGTGCCAGCAGTACAGAGCCCACAGGGGACTATGGCTACACCTTC.

This clone was observed once. The gene calls are TRBV11-2 and TRBJ2-1; 9 nucleotides align to TRBD2. Unmatched junction bases numbered 9, after V lost 7 bases and J lost 5 bases. CDR3 size: 15 residues. CDR1 and CDR2 (germline): SGHAT, FQNNGV. In nucleotides, the CDR3 is TGTGCCAGCAAACGCACTATAGCGGGAGACAATGAGCAGTTCTTC. This gives the protein CASKRTIAGDNEQFF. The full variable domain, rest sourced from reference TRBV11-2 and TRBJ2-1, is EAGVAQSPRYKIIEKRQSVAFWCNPISGHATLYWYQQILGQGPKLLIQFQNNGVVDDSQLPKDRFSAERLKGVDSTLKIQPAKLEDSAVYLCASKRTIAGDNEQFFGPGTRLTVL.

The V and J genes are TRBV7-2 and TRBJ1-3; tentatively, D is TRBD1 (6 bases). CDR3 size: 15 residues. Trimming took off 1 base at V and 4 bases at J, with 11 bases between the two ends. The germline V gene encodes CDR1 SGHTA and CDR2 FQGNSA. The CDR3 sequence is CASSLGSGVGNTIYF. The CDR3 nucleotides read TGTGCCAGCAGCTTAGGTTCAGGGGTAGGAAACACCATATATTTT.

Points on this clone: The identical CDR3 is also encoded by other nucleotide sequences in the sample. This chain uses TRBV3-1 (or the pseudogene TRBV3-2) with TRBJ2-7; 7 nucleotides match TRBD1. The CDR3 contains 14 residues. V dropped 1 base and J dropped 2; count of bases not matched to a gene: 2. Germline-derived CDR1 and CDR2 are LGHDT and YNNKEL (reference sequence). CDR3 sequence: CASSQVGQTYEQYF. In nucleotides, the CDR3 is TGTGCCAGCAGCCAAGTGGGACAGACCTACGAGCAGTACTTC.

The CDR3 region has the DNA TGTGCCAGCAGTTACCGGACAGGGGACACTGAAGCTTTCTTT. Encoded protein: CASSYRTGDTEAFF. The chain combines TRBV6-5 with TRBJ1-1; the match to TRBD1 covers 9 bases. The CDR3 loop spans 14 amino acids. Germline V gives CDR1 MNHEY, CDR2 SVGAGI. With V trimmed by 2 bases and J by 3 bases, 1 base remained unmatched.

The chain combines TRBV6-1 with TRBJ2-3; a weak D match, TRBD1 (6 bases). Germline V gene lookup returns CDR1 MNHNS and CDR2 SASEGT. The CDR3 is made up of 16 amino acids. The V end was cut by 4 bases, the J end by 3 bases, with 17 bases between. For the CDR3, the DNA is TGTGCCAGCAGTGGGGCCGAACAGGGCCGAACAGATACGCAGTATTTT. Translation gives CASSGAEQGRTDTQYF.

V gene TRBV6-6 combines with J gene TRBJ1-5, with 7 bases matching TRBD1. V dropped 5 bases and J dropped 1; count of bases not matched to a gene: 8. This CDR3 comprises 16 residues. Germline values: CDR1 MNHNY, CDR2 SVGAGI (reference sequence). The CDR3 coding sequence is TGTGCCAGCAGTACGCAGACAGGGTGGAGCAATCAGCCCCAGCATTTT. Translation gives CASSTQTGWSNQPQHF.